A single sample gave rise to the 21 T cell receptor beta chains below, sequenced in a study of T cells in Graves' hyperthyroidism and ophthalmopathy (dated by TCRdb to about 2019). Libraries were constructed by multiplex PCR. The sequencer was an Illumina HiSeq 2000. The TCR beta CDR3 regions were amplified from RNA transcripts. The first round of RT-PCR for the TCR CDR3 was performed with the HTBI primer set and the Qiagen OneStep RT-PCR kit. Starting from the raw public reads, TCRdb applied fastp trimming at Q25, assembled clones with MiXCR and retained in-frame beta chains. CDR3 protein duplicates are merged, each entry listing the most common genes and DNA. Within this sample are approximately 270,000 distinct CDR3 sequences, with 14% to 15% of them counted one time only. The ten top clones hold 13% of the sample. Sequencing used blood. These receptors came from a woman in her 40s with Graves' hyperthyroidism that later progressed to Graves' ophthalmopathy.

A remark on this clonotype: This sequence may be a read error, since a much larger clone differs from it by one base. The conserved phenylalanine or tryptophan normally closing the CDR3 is absent here, so this likely arose from a read error. V and J are TRBV28 and TRBJ1-1, with a tentative D call TRBD1 (5 bases). V lost 7 bases and J lost 5, with 26 bases in between. Germline lookup yields CDR1 MDHEN and CDR2 SYDVKM. The CDR3 spans 17 residues. The CDR3 protein is CASNPERGGQSSTEAFL. The DNA of the CDR3 is TGTGCCAGCAACCCAGAACGTGGGGGTCAATCATCGACTGAAGCTTTCCTT.

This clonotype was counted ten times or more. J is TRBJ2-1 and V is TRBV27, with a weak D call TRBD2 (6 bases). The CDR3 covers 12 residues. The V gene lost 5 bases and the J gene lost 14 bases, with 16 bases spanning the gap. The germline CDR1 and CDR2 sequences are MNHEY and SMNVEV (reference sequence). CDR3 DNA sequence: TGTGCCAGCAGTCCTGTGGGAGGCGGGAAGTTCTTC. Its translation is CASSPVGGGKFF.

This clonotype was observed a few times. The chain employs TRBV3-1 and TRBJ2-7, with D perhaps assigned TRBD1 or TRBD2 (5 bases each). V gave up 6 bases and J gave up 3 bases, with 15 bases separating them. The CDR3 is 14 residues long. Germline CDR1 LGHDT, CDR2 YNNKEL (reference sequence). Written as DNA, the CDR3 is TGTGCCAGCAGGCTGAGGGGCGGTATCTACGAGCAGTACTTC. It yields the protein CASRLRGGIYEQYF.

This clonotype showed up many times. The chain has TRBV14 and TRBJ2-3; 7 bases are a match to TRBD1. V was pared by 4 bases and J by 3 bases, with 10 bases of the junction left unmatched. CDR1 SGHDN and CDR2 FVKESK come from the germline V gene. This CDR3 region has 16 residues. This CDR3 reads CASSPLQGSLTDTQYF. The CDR3 nucleotides are TGTGCCAGCAGCCCCCTACAGGGGAGCTTGACAGATACGCAGTATTTT.

This clonotype showed up many times. The chain recombines TRBV27 with TRBJ1-6; tentative D call: TRBD1 (6 bases). V lost 6 bases and J 0 bases, leaving 12 bases between the germline ends. CDR1 and CDR2 from the germline V gene are MNHEY and SMNVEV (reference sequence). CDR3 length equals 16 residues. The CDR3 coding sequence is TGTGCCAGCAGCCAGGGGCCGAGCTCCTATAATTCACCCCTCCACTTT. Protein product: CASSQGPSSYNSPLHF.

There are many counts of this clonotype. The CDR3 sequence is CASSFQGRAGYTF. The CDR3 DNA follows: TGTGCCAGCAGTTTCCAGGGGCGGGCTGGCTACACCTTC. This chain uses TRBV6-1 with TRBJ1-2; tentatively, D is TRBD1 (6 bases). V was cut by 5 bases and J by 7 bases, with 14 bases left in between. The CDR3 consists of 13 residues. The germline gives CDR1 MNHNS, CDR2 SASEGT.

In this sample, this clonotype turned up many times. The gene calls are TRBV28 and TRBJ1-2, with TRBD1 identical over 7 bases. The V gene's germline CDR1 is MDHEN and CDR2 SYDVKM. V trimming: 8 bases; J trimming: 4 bases; junction bases outside the gene matches: 4. This CDR3 comprises 12 residues. The CDR3 loop is CASGTGVYGYTF. The CDR3 DNA is TGTGCCAGCGGAACAGGGGTCTATGGCTACACCTTC.

This clonotype was counted ten times or more. The V gene is TRBV18, the J gene TRBJ1-6; unclear D gene. The V and J ends lost 2 bases and 10 bases respectively, with 12 bases between them. CDR1 and CDR2 from the germline V gene are KGHSH and LQKENI. This CDR3 is 14 amino acids long. The CDR3 coding sequence is TGTGCCAGCTCACCATTAAGGGTGAAATCACCCCTCCACTTT. Amino acids: CASSPLRVKSPLHF.

V gene TRBV6-1 combines with J gene TRBJ1-4; D is possibly TRBD1 (6 bases). This CDR3 has 17 residues. Trimming took off 5 bases at V and 6 bases at J, with 22 bases between the two ends. The germline gives CDR1 MNHNS, CDR2 SASEGT. The CDR3 sequence is CASSKRQAAPADEKLFF. CDR3 nucleotide sequence: TGTGCCAGCAGTAAGCGACAGGCCGCGCCTGCCGATGAAAAACTGTTTTTT.

In its sample, this clonotype was seen many times. The chain has TRBV6-1 and TRBJ1-2; tentative D call: TRBD1 (5 bases). Per germline, CDR1 MNHNS and CDR2 SASEGT. The CDR3 is 16 amino acids. With 7 bases removed from V and 0 bases from J, the gap between germline ends came to 18 bases. In DNA, the CDR3 is TGTGCCAGCACCGAGGACGGTGGAGGGGCTAACTATGGCTACACCTTC. It specifies CASTEDGGGANYGYTF.

In its sample, this clonotype was seen a few times. V and J are TRBV28 and TRBJ1-2, with D maybe TRBD1 (6 bases). The germline V and J ends were trimmed by 4 bases and 7 bases, with 19 bases remaining between them. The germline V gene encodes CDR1 MDHEN and CDR2 SYDVKM. This CDR3 comprises 15 residues. Written as DNA, the CDR3 is TGTGCCAGCAGTTCTGCAGGTTTTGCCAGGGGTGGCTACACCTTC. The encoded protein is CASSSAGFARGGYTF.

This clonotype was seen repeatedly, ten times or more. The chain carries TRBV10-3 and TRBJ2-1, with 11 bases identical to TRBD2. The germline V gene encodes CDR1 ENHRY and CDR2 SYGVKD. The J segment lost 7 bases and the V segment lost 3 bases, leaving 5 bases of the junction unmatched. The CDR3 consists of 15 residues. The CDR3 spells CAISEGLAGGNEQFF. Written as DNA, the CDR3 is TGTGCCATCAGTGAAGGTCTAGCGGGGGGAAATGAGCAGTTCTTC.

This clonotype has just a few counts. The chain joins TRBV14 to TRBJ2-1; maybe TRBD2 (5 bases). Germline CDR1 reads SGHDN; CDR2 reads FVKESK. V gave up 2 bases and J gave up 2 bases, with 13 bases separating them. CDR3 length equals 16 residues. CDR3 coding DNA: TGTGCCAGCAGCCAACTTCGGGGAACCCCCTACAATGAGCAGTTCTTC. It codes for CASSQLRGTPYNEQFF.

This clonotype was seen only a few times. The chain has TRBV27 and TRBJ1-1, with TRBD1 matching over 8 bases. The CDR3 is 13 amino acids. Germline V gene data show CDR1 as MNHEY and CDR2 as SMNVEV (reference sequence). V gave up 5 bases and J gave up 5 bases; unmatched junction bases: 4. CDR3 nucleotides: TGTGCCAGCAGTGACAGGGGAGTTACTGAAGCTTTCTTT. Amino acids: CASSDRGVTEAFF.

This clonotype was recorded only once. This may be a read error, as it is one base from a much larger clone. The chain links TRBV2 to TRBJ2-1, with no clear D. The germline CDR1 and CDR2 sequences are SNHLY and FYNNEI. V lost 6 bases and J 7 bases, leaving 4 bases between the germline ends. This CDR3 contains 10 residues. The CDR3 bases are TGTGCCAGCAGCCATAATGAGCAGTTCTTC. The encoded protein is CASSHNEQFF.

Ten or more counts support this clonotype. The V call is TRBV13, the J call TRBJ2-5; a possible D gene is TRBD1 (5 bases). Germline-derived CDR1 and CDR2 are PRHDT and FYEKMQ (reference sequence). This CDR3 is built from 16 residues. Trimming took off 5 bases at V and 5 bases at J, with 21 bases between the two ends. The CDR3 DNA reads TGTGCCAGCAGCCCAGAGAAAGGGGCGGAAGAGGAGACCCAGTACTTC. Translation gives CASSPEKGAEEETQYF.

This clonotype appeared many times. The chain uses TRBV7-2 and TRBJ2-2; D call uncertain. There are 19 residues in the CDR3. V lost 1 base and J 2 bases, leaving 20 bases between the germline ends. Per germline, CDR1 SGHTA and CDR2 FQGNSA. CDR3 amino acids: CASSLGPGWRELNTGELFF. CDR3 coding DNA: TGTGCCAGCAGCTTAGGGCCCGGGTGGAGAGAGCTTAACACCGGGGAGCTGTTTTTT. Combining the CDR3 with reference TRBV7-2 and TRBJ2-2 gives the whole variable domain GAGVSQSPSNKVTEKGKDVELRCDPISGHTALYWYRQSLGQGLEFLIYFQGNSAPDKSGLPSDRFSAERTGGSVSTLTIQRTQQEDSAVYLCASSLGPGWRELNTGELFFGEGSRLTVL.

This clonotype was seen repeatedly, ten times or more. This chain connects TRBV6-1 to TRBJ1-1, with D perhaps TRBD1 (5 bases). The V gene's germline CDR1 is MNHNS and CDR2 SASEGT. V lost 5 bases to trimming and J lost 1 base, with 11 bases between them. There are 14 residues in the CDR3. This chain's CDR3 is CASSTTGGNTEAFF. In DNA form, the CDR3 reads TGTGCCAGCAGTACGACCGGGGGGAACACTGAAGCTTTCTTT.

This clonotype was observed at least ten times. The chain joins TRBV27 to TRBJ2-7; 11 positions match TRBD2. This CDR3 has 18 amino acids. CDR1 and CDR2 from the germline V gene are MNHEY and SMNVEV (reference sequence). The J segment lost 3 bases and the V segment lost 5 bases, leaving 15 bases of the junction unmatched. The CDR3 DNA follows: TGTGCCAGCAGTGCCCTAGCGGGAGGAGAACCCTCTTACTACGAGCAGTACTTC. Translated: CASSALAGGEPSYYEQYF.

Regarding this clonotype: A much larger clone differs from this one at a single base, so this may be a read error. The chain couples TRBV6-2 or TRBV6-3 to TRBJ2-1; weak D call: TRBD1 (5 bases). The CDR3 contains 16 residues. The V end lost 0 bases, the J end lost 0 bases, and 9 bases lay between the germline ends. Per the germline V gene, CDR1 is MNHEY and CDR2 is SVGEGT. The CDR3 bases are TGTGCCAGCAGTTACTCTGGGGCCCTCTCCTACAATGAGCAGTTCTTC. It translates to CASSYSGALSYNEQFF.

This clonotype showed up many times. V usage is TRBV28 and J usage is TRBJ2-6, with D possibly TRBD1 on 6 matching bases. CDR3 length equals 15 residues. Trimming shortened V by 3 bases and J by 4 bases, and 10 bases separated the two germline ends. Germline V lookup: CDR1 MDHEN, CDR2 SYDVKM. In DNA, the CDR3 is TGTGCCAGCAGTTTTTACAGGGCCGGGGCCAACGTCCTGACTTTC. This encodes CASSFYRAGANVLTF.